The 26 T cell receptor beta chains given below trace back to one sample, sequenced in a study of T cell responses to AZD1222 COVID-19 vaccine. Profiled with immunoSEQ multiplex PCR; TCRdb holds only in-frame clones, not every one. The profile covers approximately 200,000 clones, with over 70% appearing a single time and 2.5% to 3% taken by the ten largest. The material was peripheral blood, obtained on day 0 of MenACWY control vaccination. These receptors were obtained from an adult in good health.

The chain combines TRBV7-2 with TRBJ2-1; D is ambiguous. This CDR3 has 12 residues. The ends were cut back, 5 bases at V and 8 bases at J, with 10 bases in the middle. The germline V gene encodes CDR1 SGHTA and CDR2 FQGNSA. CDR3 DNA: TGTGCCAGCAGCCCACAAGCTTATGAGCAGTTCTTC. Protein: CASSPQAYEQFF.

The chain recombines TRBV19 with TRBJ1-2, with 9 bases matching TRBD1. CDR3 length: 16 residues. J lost 8 bases, V lost 6 bases, and 16 bases had no gene match. Germline assignment: CDR1 LNHDA and CDR2 SQIVND (reference sequence). Here the CDR3 DNA reads TGTGCCAGTAGCAACTTGGCTGGACAGGGGATTCGGGGCTACACCTTC. This sequence encodes CASSNLAGQGIRGYTF.

This chain joins TRBV20-1 and TRBJ2-1; D is ambiguous. From germline, CDR1 is DFQATT and CDR2 SNEGSKA (reference sequence). Trimming removed 0 bases from V and 7 bases from J, with 4 bases in between. The CDR3 covers 11 residues. CDR3 residues: CSARDRNEQFF. The CDR3 DNA follows: TGCAGTGCTAGAGATCGTAATGAGCAGTTCTTC.

The J gene is TRBJ2-7, the V gene TRBV28; tentative D call: TRBD2 (5 bases). Trimming left V 4 bases short and J 3 bases short, with 13 bases between. In germline, CDR1 is MDHEN, CDR2 SYDVKM. The CDR3 has 14 amino acids. CDR3 DNA: TGTGCCAGCAGTTCGGACTCTAATGGCTACGAGCAGTACTTC. Amino acids: CASSSDSNGYEQYF.

In DNA form, the CDR3 reads TGTGCCAGCAGCTTGGCCGGGGGAAGAGGCAATCAGCCCCAGCATTTT. Its translation: CASSLAGGRGNQPQHF. The gene calls are TRBV5-6 and TRBJ1-5; tentatively, D is TRBD1 (5 bases). Trimming pared 0 bases from V and 2 bases from J, leaving 12 bases between. Germline CDR1 is SGHDT and CDR2 is YYEEEE. The CDR3 is 16 residues long.

The chain links TRBV13 to TRBJ2-7; maybe TRBD2 (6 bases). Germline V gene sequence: CDR1 PRHDT, CDR2 FYEKMQ (reference sequence). This CDR3 is built from 15 residues. V was shortened by 4 bases and J by 0 bases, with 13 bases between the two germline ends. CDR3 in DNA: TGTGCCAGCAGCTACCGGGACGGGAGCTCCTACGAGCAGTACTTC. Residues: CASSYRDGSSYEQYF.

The V and J genes are TRBV10-2 and TRBJ1-4; weak D call: TRBD1 (5 bases). Germline assignment: CDR1 WSHSY and CDR2 SAAADI. V shed 4 bases and J shed 8 bases, with 11 bases lying between them. This CDR3 is built from 13 residues. CDR3 bases: TGCGCCAGCAGTGGACTTGGGGGGGAAAAACTGTTTTTT. This gives the protein CASSGLGGEKLFF.

V and J are TRBV20-1 and TRBJ1-2; 7 nucleotides agree with TRBD1. Germline assignment: CDR1 DFQATT and CDR2 SNEGSKA (reference sequence). V shed 3 bases, J shed 2 bases, and the junction held 6 bases outside the gene matches. The CDR3 covers 14 residues. The CDR3 region is CSASPLGQNYGYTF. The CDR3 DNA follows: TGCAGTGCTAGTCCTCTGGGACAGAACTATGGCTACACCTTC.

The chain joins TRBV4-1 to TRBJ1-1; possibly TRBD1 for D (5 bases). Trimming stripped 0 bases from V and 1 base from J, with 15 bases between. CDR1 is MGHRA, CDR2 YSYEKL, per germline. The CDR3 is 17 amino acids. The CDR3 coding sequence is TGCGCCAGCAGCCAAGATTCTTATGGGGGGTCGAACACTGAAGCTTTCTTT. Its protein product is CASSQDSYGGSNTEAFF.

On this clone itself: The same CDR3 also results from other DNA sequences found in this sample. The V gene is TRBV28, the J gene TRBJ2-7; D is undetermined. The CDR3 runs to 12 residues. V was shortened by 2 bases and J by 4 bases, with 6 bases between the two germline ends. Germline loops: CDR1 MDHEN, CDR2 SYDVKM. The CDR3 bases are TGTGCCAGCAGTTTAGGTCGGTACGAGCAGTACTTC. It is translated as CASSLGRYEQYF. The full variable domain, its missing parts supplied by reference TRBV28 and TRBJ2-7, is DVKVTQSSRYLVKRTGEKVFLECVQDMDHENMFWYRQDPGLGLRLIYFSYDVKMKEKGDIPEGYSVSREKKERFSLILESASTNQTSMYLCASSLGRYEQYFGPGTRLTVT.

This chain connects TRBV4-1 to TRBJ2-1; perhaps TRBD1 as D (6 bases). Germline CDR1 and CDR2: MGHRA and YSYEKL. The CDR3 contains 15 residues. Trimming pared 1 base from V and 10 bases from J, leaving 17 bases between. The CDR3, as DNA: TGCGCCAGCAGCCAAGTCACGTCAGGGGCTGGGGAGCAGTTCTTC. Translated: CASSQVTSGAGEQFF.

This clone appeared a few times. This chain links TRBV2 with TRBJ2-7, with TRBD1 identical over 7 bases. The CDR3 extends over 14 amino acids. Trimming cost V 10 bases and J 4 bases; bases outside gene matches: 13. The germline V gene has CDR1 SNHLY and CDR2 FYNNEI. The CDR3 region has the DNA TGTGCCAACTCCAGGGACAGACAGAAATACGAGCAGTACTTC. Amino acid sequence: CANSRDRQKYEQYF.

The chain uses TRBV27 and TRBJ1-1; maybe TRBD1 (6 bases). The ends were cut back, 3 bases at V and 4 bases at J, with 12 bases in the middle. Germline V gene data show CDR1 as MNHEY and CDR2 as SMNVEV (reference sequence). The CDR3 is 14 amino acids. The CDR3 region is CASSFYREATEAFF. The DNA for the CDR3 is TGTGCCAGCAGTTTTTACAGGGAGGCCACTGAAGCTTTCTTT.

V and J are TRBV7-9 and TRBJ2-1; 8 nucleotides match TRBD2. J was trimmed by 0 bases and V by 5 bases; bases with no gene match: 6. The CDR3 extends over 16 amino acids. The germline gives CDR1 SEHNR, CDR2 FQNEAQ (reference sequence). CDR3 amino acids: CASSPREGSSYNEQFF. The CDR3 DNA reads as TGTGCCAGCAGCCCCCGGGAGGGGAGCTCCTACAATGAGCAGTTCTTC.

This clone appeared once. J is TRBJ1-1 and V is TRBV6-2 or TRBV6-3; D is perhaps TRBD1 (6 bases). Trimming stripped 5 bases from V and 4 bases from J, with 11 bases between. Germline CDR1 is MNHEY and CDR2 is SVGEGT. The CDR3 totals 13 residues. The DNA of the CDR3 is TGTGCCAGCAGTGGGGGGGCGCGCACTGAAGCTTTCTTT. Its translation: CASSGGARTEAFF.

This clone was found a few times. The rearrangement links TRBV5-1 to TRBJ1-1, with 10 bases fitting TRBD1. CDR3 size: 13 residues. V shed 4 bases and J 10 bases; nucleotides not matched to a gene: 7. CDR1 and CDR2 from the germline V gene are SGHRS and YFSETQ. CDR3 DNA sequence: TGCGCCAGCAGCCTGGGACAGGGGACGGGAGCTTTCTTT. This gives the protein CASSLGQGTGAFF.

The gene calls are TRBV2 and TRBJ1-5, with 7 nucleotides matching TRBD1. The CDR3 is 14 amino acids. Germline CDR1 SNHLY, CDR2 FYNNEI. V lost 5 bases, J lost 4 bases, and 5 bases stayed unmatched. This chain's CDR3 is CASSYAGGNQPQHF. The DNA of the CDR3 is TGTGCCAGCAGTTACGCAGGGGGGAATCAGCCCCAGCATTTT.

In its sample, this clone was seen a few times. The chain recombines TRBV7-9 with TRBJ2-7; TRBD2 aligns across 11 bases. CDR1 and CDR2 from the germline V gene are SEHNR and FQNEAQ (reference sequence). Trimming at V came to 7 bases and at J to 2 bases, leaving 1 base not matched to a gene. The length of the CDR3 is 13 residues. The DNA of the CDR3 is TGTGCCAGCATGACTAGCGGGACCTACGAGCAGTACTTC. Amino acid sequence: CASMTSGTYEQYF. Combining the CDR3 with reference TRBV7-9 and TRBJ2-7 gives the whole variable domain DTGVSQNPRHKITKRGQNVTFRCDPISEHNRLYWYRQTLGQGPEFLTYFQNEAQLEKSRLLSDRFSAERPKGSFSTLEIQRTEQGDSAMYLCASMTSGTYEQYFGPGTRLTVT.

The V and J genes are TRBV6-1 and TRBJ2-5, with D possibly called TRBD1 or TRBD2 (5 bases each). CDR1 is MNHNS and CDR2 is SASEGT in the germline V gene. V lost 2 bases, J lost 7 bases, and 11 bases lay in between. This CDR3 comprises 13 residues. CDR3 sequence (DNA): TGTGCCAGCAGTGAATCGGCGAGGGGGACCCAGTACTTC. It is translated as CASSESARGTQYF.

The chain joins TRBV14 to TRBJ2-7; the match to TRBD1 covers 8 bases. Losses at the gene ends were 1 base for V and 6 bases for J; bases not matched to a gene: 5. Germline V gene lookup returns CDR1 SGHDN and CDR2 FVKESK. The CDR3 covers 14 residues. This CDR3 is CASSQARGLAEQYF. The CDR3 DNA follows: TGTGCCAGCAGCCAAGCCAGGGGGCTTGCCGAGCAGTACTTC.

The rearrangement joins TRBV29-1 to TRBJ1-5; no clear D. CDR3 length: 13 amino acids. Deletions cut 6 bases from V and 3 bases from J, with 12 bases between. The V gene's germline CDR1 is SQVTM and CDR2 ANQGSEA. CDR3 in DNA: TGCAGCGTCGGTGGCGGATACAATCAGCCCCAGCATTTT. This codes for CSVGGGYNQPQHF. The whole variable domain, filled in from reference TRBV29-1 and TRBJ1-5, reads SAVISQKPSRDICQRGTSLTIQCQVDSQVTMMFWYRQQPGQSLTLIATANQGSEATYESGFVIDKFPISRPNLTFSTLTVSNMSPEDSSIYLCSVGGGYNQPQHFGDGTRLSIL.

The V and J genes are TRBV5-1 and TRBJ1-6; TRBD1 is a possible D gene (5 bases). CDR1 SGHRS and CDR2 YFSETQ come from the germline V gene. Deletions cut 0 bases from V and 5 bases from J, with 15 bases between. CDR3 length: 17 amino acids. CDR3 DNA: TGCGCCAGCAGCTTGGGATCGAGGGCAGGGAATAATTCACCCCTCCACTTT. Encoded protein: CASSLGSRAGNNSPLHF.

This chain uses TRBV28 with TRBJ2-7; 8 bases are a match to TRBD2. The CDR3 covers 15 residues. Trimming at V came to 5 bases and at J to 4 bases, leaving 10 bases not matched to a gene. CDR1 MDHEN and CDR2 SYDVKM come from the germline V gene. In nucleotides, the CDR3 is TGTGCCAGCAGTACACAGGGTTTAGCGGGATACGAGCAGTACTTC. Residues: CASSTQGLAGYEQYF.

The gene calls are TRBV12-3 or TRBV12-4 and TRBJ1-3; D is uncertain. Trimming stripped 6 bases from V and 4 bases from J, with 7 bases between. The CDR3 is made up of 12 amino acids. The CDR3 nucleotides are TGTGCCAGCAGCCCCCAAGGAAACACCATATATTTT. Protein product: CASSPQGNTIYF.

The gene calls are TRBV6-5 and TRBJ1-5, with TRBD1 as a possible D gene (6 bases). The CDR3 covers 15 residues. Germline V gene lookup returns CDR1 MNHEY and CDR2 SVGAGI. Trimming removed 2 bases at V and 2 bases at J, with 10 bases between. CDR3 sequence (DNA): TGTGCCAGCAGTTACGGTAGGACAGGCAATCAGCCCCAGCATTTT. Protein sequence: CASSYGRTGNQPQHF.

This sequence joins TRBV9 and TRBJ2-3; no clear D. Trimming removed 2 bases from V and 0 bases from J, with 7 bases in between. This CDR3 region has 14 residues. CDR1 and CDR2 (germline): SGDLS, YYNGEE. The CDR3 nucleotides read TGTGCCAGCAGCGTGGATTTAAGCACAGATACGCAGTATTTT. Amino acid sequence: CASSVDLSTDTQYF.